The 30 T cell receptor beta chains presented below share a single source sample, sequenced in a study of blood T cell repertoires in COVID-19. Produced via immunoSEQ multiplex PCR; TCRdb's table is partial and in-frame only. The sample lists 190,000 or so clones; around 84% were seen once. Sequenced: peripheral blood. Receptors were obtained from a man aged 35 to 55 with active or convalescent COVID-19.

This clone was counted once. Here the CDR3 DNA reads TGTGCCAGTAGGGATACAGGGGGCAGGAATTCACCCCTCCACTTT. Amino acids: CASRDTGGRNSPLHF. The V gene is TRBV19, the J gene TRBJ1-6, with TRBD1 matching over 9 bases. Germline assignment: CDR1 LNHDA and CDR2 SQIVND (reference sequence). The CDR3 loop spans 15 amino acids. With V trimmed by 6 bases and J by 7 bases, 7 bases remained unmatched.

The genes are TRBV18 and TRBJ2-5, with 7 bases matching TRBD2. This CDR3 comprises 15 residues. V trimming: 2 bases; J trimming: 1 base; junction bases outside the gene matches: 4. Per germline, CDR1 KGHSH and CDR2 LQKENI. CDR3 protein: CASSPGRAVQETQYF. The CDR3 bases are TGTGCCAGCTCACCAGGGAGGGCAGTCCAAGAGACCCAGTACTTC.

The count of this clone is one. The CDR3 here is CASSQSPGLYYEQYF. The CDR3 region has the DNA TGTGCCAGCAGCCAAAGTCCGGGACTATACTACGAGCAGTACTTC. The chain uses TRBV3-1 (or the pseudogene TRBV3-2) and TRBJ2-7; 7 nucleotides agree with TRBD2. V was pared by 2 bases and J by 3 bases, with 7 bases of the junction left unmatched. Germline V lookup: CDR1 LGHDT, CDR2 YNNKEL (reference sequence). The length of the CDR3 is 15 residues.

This sequence joins TRBV19 and TRBJ2-3, with 9 bases matching TRBD1. CDR1 LNHDA and CDR2 SQIVND come from the germline V gene (reference sequence). The CDR3 has 14 amino acids. Unmatched junction bases numbered 3, after V lost 4 bases and J lost 4 bases. The CDR3 loop reads CASSKDRGPDTQYF. DNA of the CDR3: TGTGCCAGTAGTAAGGACAGGGGACCAGATACGCAGTATTTT.

This rearrangement joins TRBV11-2 to TRBJ2-3; D possibly corresponds to TRBD2 (6 bases). The germline V gene has CDR1 SGHAT and CDR2 FQNNGV. Trimming shortened V by 2 bases and J by 3 bases, and 15 bases separated the two germline ends. The CDR3 contains 16 residues. The CDR3 region has the DNA TGTGCCAGCAGCTTATTAGAATTGGGGGGAACAGATACGCAGTATTTT. Residues: CASSLLELGGTDTQYF.

The CDR3, as DNA: TGTGCCACCAGTGAGGGAGAGCGGAACGAGCAGTACTTC. Its protein is CATSEGERNEQYF. This chain joins TRBV24-1 and TRBJ2-7; possible D gene TRBD2, 5 bases. Germline CDR1 reads KGHDR; CDR2 reads SFDVKD. The CDR3 covers 13 residues. V was shortened by 4 bases and J by 5 bases, with 11 bases between the two germline ends.

The chain couples TRBV6-5 to TRBJ2-7; tentatively, D is TRBD1 (5 bases). In germline, CDR1 is MNHEY, CDR2 SVGAGI. V dropped 10 bases and J dropped 4 bases, with 20 bases sitting between them. This CDR3 spans 14 amino acids. The DNA of the CDR3 is TGTGCCAACTCCCAGGATAGGGGTCGGTACGAGCAGTACTTC. Protein sequence: CANSQDRGRYEQYF.

The chain links TRBV11-3 to TRBJ2-5; 9 bases agree with TRBD2. This CDR3 has 16 amino acids. The junction had 7 bases not matched to a gene; V was cut back by 5 bases and J by 0 bases. Germline CDR1 reads SGHNT; CDR2 reads YENEEA. As DNA, the CDR3 is TGTGCCAGCAGCGAGCGGCGGGGGGGGTACCAAGAGACCCAGTACTTC. Protein: CASSERRGGYQETQYF.

The chain joins TRBV19 to TRBJ1-2; D call uncertain. The germline V gene has CDR1 LNHDA and CDR2 SQIVND (reference sequence). The CDR3 has 15 residues. Between the trimmed V and J ends, which lost 5 bases and 2 bases, there was a span of 15 bases. In DNA form, the CDR3 reads TGTGCCAGTAGTCCCGTTGGAGGCCCAAACTATGGCTACACCTTC. Translating it yields CASSPVGGPNYGYTF.

This chain links TRBV12-3 or TRBV12-4 with TRBJ2-5, with 10 positions matching TRBD1. CDR3 length: 13 residues. The V and J ends lost 6 bases and 4 bases, in that order; junction bases with no gene match: 2. The CDR3 DNA sequence: TGTGCCAGCAGGCGGACAGGGGGAGAGACCCAGTACTTC. This codes for CASRRTGGETQYF.

This rearrangement joins TRBV30 to TRBJ2-1; D might be TRBD1 (5 bases). Germline CDR1 and CDR2: GTSNPN and SVGIG (reference sequence). Trimming pared 3 bases from V and 8 bases from J, leaving 14 bases between. The CDR3 extends over 13 amino acids. This chain's CDR3 is CAWSRVGAYEQFF. The CDR3 DNA sequence: TGTGCCTGGAGCCGTGTTGGGGCCTATGAGCAGTTCTTC.

This chain connects TRBV13 to TRBJ1-4; D is uncertain. This CDR3 is 18 amino acids long. V was clipped by 0 bases and J by 8 bases, with 22 bases between them. Germline-derived CDR1 and CDR2 are PRHDT and FYEKMQ (reference sequence). Here the CDR3 reads CASSLGSPVSGTTEKLFF. For the CDR3, the DNA is TGTGCCAGCAGCTTAGGCTCTCCAGTCTCAGGTACAACCGAAAAACTGTTTTTT.

About this clone itself: A read error may produce the germline difference seen at one junction end. V and J are TRBV5-5 and TRBJ2-1; weak D call: TRBD1 (6 bases). This CDR3 region has 13 residues. Germline V CDR1 and CDR2: SGHKS, YYEKEE (reference sequence). In DNA, the CDR3 is TGTGCCAGCAGCTTGAGGGGGTTGATTGAGCAGCTCTTC. Translated: CASSLRGLIEQLF.

The chain employs TRBV19 and TRBJ1-5; tentative D call: TRBD1 (5 bases). The CDR3 runs 13 residues. V was cut by 3 bases and J by 7 bases, with 10 bases left in between. Germline loops: CDR1 LNHDA, CDR2 SQIVND (reference sequence). CDR3: CASSMAGRQPQHF. Written as DNA, the CDR3 is TGTGCCAGTAGTATGGCAGGGCGCCAGCCCCAGCATTTT.

The chain recombines TRBV6-2 or TRBV6-3 with TRBJ2-5; 8 positions match TRBD2. The CDR3 length is 14 residues. Looked up from germline, CDR1 is MNHEY and CDR2 is SVGEGT. J was trimmed by 6 bases and V by 2 bases; bases with no gene match: 5. The CDR3: CASSYPIAGQTQYF. CDR3 DNA sequence: TGTGCCAGCAGTTACCCAATAGCGGGGCAGACCCAGTACTTC.

The chain is built from TRBV10-3 and TRBJ2-2; D not resolved. Germline V gene lookup returns CDR1 ENHRY and CDR2 SYGVKD. The CDR3 extends over 11 amino acids. The ends were cut back, 4 bases at V and 8 bases at J, with 5 bases in the middle. DNA of the CDR3: TGTGCCATCAGTGTAATTGGGGAGCTGTTTTTT. This codes for CAISVIGELFF.

The chain recombines TRBV6-5 with TRBJ1-2, with D uncertain. Germline values: CDR1 MNHEY, CDR2 SVGAGI. CDR3 length: 13 amino acids. Trimming shortened V by 2 bases and J by 6 bases, and 10 bases separated the two germline ends. The CDR3: CASSYGGPDGYTF. In DNA, the CDR3 is TGTGCCAGCAGTTACGGTGGGCCCGATGGCTACACCTTC.

The chain is built from TRBV3-1 (or the pseudogene TRBV3-2) and TRBJ1-2; tentative D call: TRBD1 (6 bases). This CDR3 spans 15 amino acids. Germline CDR1 and CDR2: LGHDT and YNNKEL (reference sequence). Trimming stripped 1 base from V and 8 bases from J, with 17 bases between. CDR3 in amino acids: CASSQGGGQLLGYTF. CDR3 in DNA: TGTGCCAGCAGCCAAGGAGGCGGACAGTTGCTCGGCTACACCTTC.

The rearrangement uses TRBV28 and TRBJ1-5, with D possibly matching TRBD1 (6 bases). CDR3 length equals 14 residues. V lost 6 bases, J lost 7 bases, and 16 bases lay in between. Germline V gives CDR1 MDHEN, CDR2 SYDVKM. CDR3 region: CASSRTGLYQPQHF. In nucleotides, the CDR3 is TGTGCCAGCAGCCGTACAGGGCTGTACCAGCCCCAGCATTTT.

The chain couples TRBV27 to TRBJ2-1, with 9 bases fitting TRBD2. Germline V CDR1 and CDR2: MNHEY, SMNVEV (reference sequence). The ends lost 5 bases at V and 8 bases at J; junction bases unmatched: 7. The length of the CDR3 is 14 residues. CDR3 loop: CASSPHSGGYEQFF. CDR3 bases: TGTGCCAGCAGTCCCCATAGCGGGGGCTATGAGCAGTTCTTC.

V and J are TRBV5-4 and TRBJ2-7; TRBD2 might be the D (7 bases). The CDR3 runs to 14 residues. Trimming left V 0 bases short and J 1 base short, with 8 bases between. Germline V gives CDR1 SGHNT, CDR2 YYREEE (reference sequence). In DNA form, the CDR3 reads TGTGCCAGCAGCTTGGAGGGGGGGTCCTACGAGCAGTACTTC. It translates to CASSLEGGSYEQYF.

This chain links TRBV6-4 with TRBJ1-6, with a possible D match to TRBD1 (5 bases). CDR3 length equals 17 residues. CDR1 is MRHNA and CDR2 is SNTAGT in the germline V gene. V lost 5 bases and J lost 0, with 14 bases in between. CDR3 nucleotide sequence: TGTGCCAGCAGTTCACAGGTTTCAAGCTCCTATAATTCACCCCTCCACTTT. It yields the protein CASSSQVSSSYNSPLHF.

The chain couples TRBV5-1 to TRBJ2-1; possible D gene TRBD1, 5 bases. CDR1 and CDR2 (germline): SGHRS, YFSETQ. Trimming pared 1 base from V and 4 bases from J, leaving 12 bases between. The CDR3 length is 15 residues. CDR3 sequence (DNA): TGCGCCAGCAGCTTGACAGGACCTAATTACAATGAGCAGTTCTTC. Amino acids: CASSLTGPNYNEQFF.

The genes are TRBV7-9 and TRBJ1-2, with D perhaps matching TRBD1 (5 bases). The V and J ends lost 7 bases and 6 bases respectively, with 18 bases between them. Germline V lookup: CDR1 SEHNR, CDR2 FQNEAQ (reference sequence). The CDR3 is 14 amino acids. Written as DNA, the CDR3 is TGTGCCAGCACCCCAACGACAGCGCAAGATGGCTACACCTTC. It codes for CASTPTTAQDGYTF.

This clone was picked up a small number of times. The chain combines TRBV28 with TRBJ2-7; 8 bases map to TRBD1. The length of the CDR3 is 15 residues. From germline, CDR1 is MDHEN and CDR2 SYDVKM. The V gene end was trimmed by 5 bases and the J gene end by 0 bases; junction bases not matched to a gene: 6. The CDR3 reads CASSGQGALSYEQYF. The CDR3 DNA sequence: TGTGCCAGCAGTGGCCAGGGGGCACTCTCCTACGAGCAGTACTTC.

The rearrangement uses TRBV5-4 and TRBJ2-1; TRBD2 matches 9 bases. The CDR3 runs to 16 residues. Trimming at V came to 4 bases and at J to 3 bases, leaving 8 bases not matched to a gene. The germline V gene encodes CDR1 SGHNT and CDR2 YYREEE (reference sequence). The CDR3 region has the DNA TGTGCCAGCAGCCCCGCCGGACTAGCGTACTACAATGAGCAGTTCTTC. This codes for CASSPAGLAYYNEQFF.

This clone has only one observation. Within the sample, other DNA sequences also encode this same CDR3. The rearrangement uses TRBV2 and TRBJ1-5; 8 positions agree with TRBD1. The ends lost 6 bases at V and 4 bases at J; junction bases unmatched: 2. Germline-derived CDR1 and CDR2 are SNHLY and FYNNEI. The CDR3 has 13 amino acids. DNA for the CDR3: TGTGCCAGCAGCGGGACAGGTAATCAGCCCCAGCATTTT. Translation gives CASSGTGNQPQHF.

The chain uses TRBV19 and TRBJ2-1, with D possibly TRBD2 on 6 matching bases. V was shortened by 5 bases and J by 0 bases, with 11 bases between the two germline ends. Germline V lookup: CDR1 LNHDA, CDR2 SQIVND (reference sequence). CDR3 length equals 15 residues. The CDR3 sequence: CASSLGTDSYNEQFF. Here the CDR3 DNA reads TGTGCCAGTAGTTTGGGGACTGACTCCTACAATGAGCAGTTCTTC.

The CDR3 spells CASSRQGLKQETQYF. The CDR3 bases are TGTGCCAGTAGTAGACAGGGGCTGAAACAAGAGACCCAGTACTTC. The V call is TRBV19, the J call TRBJ2-5; 8 bases line up with TRBD1. Trimming cost V 4 bases and J 2 bases; bases outside gene matches: 6. Germline assignment: CDR1 LNHDA and CDR2 SQIVND (reference sequence). There are 15 residues in the CDR3.

This clone was seen a handful of times. The chain links TRBV24-1 to TRBJ2-1, with D unclear. Germline CDR1 is KGHDR and CDR2 is SFDVKD. This CDR3 region has 13 residues. Trimming pared 2 bases from V and 9 bases from J, leaving 10 bases between. CDR3 sequence (DNA): TGTGCCACCAGTGATTCGCCTCAGCGTGAGCAGTTCTTC. Its protein is CATSDSPQREQFF.